This T cell receptor (beta chain) was sequenced during a study of blood T cell repertoires in COVID-19. Across the whole study: Samples of COVID-19 (acute and convalescent) were obtained from the United States, Italy and Spain. Sample material is recorded as cDNA or gDNA derived from T cells, B-cell-depleted T cells, or PBMCs.

In its sample, this clone was seen once. The CDR3 runs to 14 residues. Germline assignment: CDR1 SGHVS and CDR2 FQNEAQ. Trimming shortened V by 5 bases and J by 6 bases, and 16 bases separated the two germline ends. Per the authors' pipeline: Amplification with reference gene primers provided the estimates of nucleated cell counts. Libraries were prepared by immunoSEQ multiplex PCR; TCRdb keeps only in-frame clonotypes and omits some of them. Clone size and the V and J calls come from that table; the DNA yielded D and trimming. Of 180,000 or so clones in the sample, 80% to 90% were seen once. The sample was peripheral blood. The TCR sequence derives from a man aged 40-55 years who had recovered from COVID-19. V usage is TRBV7-8 and J usage is TRBJ1-2; TRBD1 is a possible D gene (6 bases). Written as DNA, the CDR3 is TGTGCCAGCAGCCATCGTACAGGGAACAATGGCTACACCTTC. Amino acids: CASSHRTGNNGYTF.